The next 17 T cell receptor beta chains were all read from a single sample in a study of OX40 agonist ivuxolimab in advanced cancers. Produced via immunoSEQ multiplex PCR; TCRdb's table is partial and in-frame only. The sample consists of 75,000 to 90,000 clones, 80% to 95% of them appearing once. Sequenced material: CD4+ or CD8+ T cells sorted from blood, taken in a trial of the OX40 agonist ivuxolimab. The receptors stem from an adult with an advanced solid tumor such as melanoma, head and neck, liver or kidney cancer.

The chain employs TRBV6-1 and TRBJ2-1, with D uncertain. Trimming shortened V by 7 bases and J by 8 bases, and 9 bases separated the two germline ends. Germline CDR1 reads MNHNS; CDR2 reads SASEGT. The CDR3 is 11 amino acids. The CDR3, as DNA: TGTGCCAGCACCCCTCAAGATGAGCAGTTCTTC. This gives the protein CASTPQDEQFF.

This chain joins TRBV2 and TRBJ2-3, with 10 bases fitting TRBD2. Germline trimming cut 6 bases from V and 3 bases from J; bases unmatched to any gene: 6. The CDR3 spans 15 residues. Germline CDR1 reads SNHLY; CDR2 reads FYNNEI. The CDR3 is CASRLWTSGTDTQYF. The CDR3 bases are TGTGCCAGCAGACTATGGACTAGCGGTACAGATACGCAGTATTTT. Based on the CDR3 plus reference TRBV2 and TRBJ2-3, the full variable domain is EPEVTQTPSHQVTQMGQEVILRCVPISNHLYFYWYRQILGQKVEFLVSFYNNEISEKSEIFDDQFSVERPDGSNFTLKIRSTKLEDSAMYFCASRLWTSGTDTQYFGPGTRLTVL.

The chain links TRBV11-2 to TRBJ1-1, with D tentatively TRBD1 (6 bases). CDR3 length equals 13 residues. The ends were cut back, 6 bases at V and 5 bases at J, with 13 bases in the middle. Germline V gene lookup returns CDR1 SGHAT and CDR2 FQNNGV. The CDR3 loop is CASRVRGGTEAFF. As DNA, the CDR3 is TGTGCCAGCAGGGTCCGAGGGGGAACTGAAGCTTTCTTT.

The V gene is TRBV6-1, the J gene TRBJ2-3; D ambiguous. Germline CDR1 MNHNS, CDR2 SASEGT. Trimming removed 3 bases at V and 11 bases at J, with 12 bases between. This CDR3 region has 12 residues. In DNA, the CDR3 is TGTGCCAGCAGTGACGGACCCCCAATGCAGTATTTT. Amino acid sequence: CASSDGPPMQYF.

This chain connects TRBV27 to TRBJ1-5; D remains unclear. This CDR3 is built from 15 residues. Germline CDR1 and CDR2: MNHEY and SMNVEV (reference sequence). Trimming took off 9 bases at V and 0 bases at J, with 15 bases between the two ends. CDR3 in DNA: TGTGCCAGTAGAATCGGGAAAAATAGCAATCAGCCCCAGCATTTT. Protein sequence: CASRIGKNSNQPQHF.

V usage is TRBV18 and J usage is TRBJ1-1; maybe TRBD1 (6 bases). The CDR3 covers 13 residues. V was clipped by 2 bases and J by 4 bases, with 8 bases between them. From germline, CDR1 is KGHSH and CDR2 LQKENI. The CDR3 DNA sequence: TGTGCCAGCTCACCAGCGGGGGCCACTGAAGCTTTCTTT. Its protein is CASSPAGATEAFF.

This clone was recorded only once. The chain links TRBV6-5 to TRBJ2-7; 10 bases are shared with TRBD1. The germline gives CDR1 MNHEY, CDR2 SVGAGI. V shed 0 bases, J shed 1 base, and the junction held 3 bases outside the gene matches. This CDR3 contains 16 residues. DNA for the CDR3: TGTGCCAGCAGTTACTCCTGGACAGGGGGTTCCTACGAGCAGTACTTC. As protein: CASSYSWTGGSYEQYF.

This chain joins TRBV5-1 and TRBJ2-5; the D is unclear. The CDR3 totals 15 residues. Trimming removed 0 bases at V and 1 base at J, with 10 bases between. CDR1 is SGHRS, CDR2 YFSETQ, per germline. The CDR3 DNA reads as TGCGCCAGCAGCTTGGATCCAGGCCGCCAAGAGACCCAGTACTTC. Its translation is CASSLDPGRQETQYF. Using reference TRBV5-1 and TRBJ2-5 for the parts outside the CDR3, the full variable domain is KAGVTQTPRYLIKTRGQQVTLSCSPISGHRSVSWYQQTPGQGLQFLFEYFSETQRNKGNFPGRFSGRQFSNSRSEMNVSTLELGDSALYLCASSLDPGRQETQYFGPGTRLLVL.

The V call is TRBV5-4, the J call TRBJ2-6, with 15 nucleotides matching TRBD2. CDR1 is SGHNT and CDR2 is YYREEE in the germline V gene (reference sequence). Trimming removed 3 bases from V and 1 base from J; junction bases left unmatched: 5. The CDR3 loop spans 19 amino acids. CDR3 nucleotide sequence: TGTGCCAGCAGCTCCGGACTAGCGGGAGGGAATTCTGGGGCCAACGTCCTGACTTTC. This encodes CASSSGLAGGNSGANVLTF. The full variable domain, with the rest looked up from reference TRBV5-4 and TRBJ2-6, is ETGVTQSPTHLIKTRGQQVTLRCSSQSGHNTVSWYQQALGQGPQFIFQYYREEENGRGNFPPRFSGLQFPNYSSELNVNALELDDSALYLCASSSGLAGGNSGANVLTFGAGSRLTVL.

V gene TRBV12-5 combines with J gene TRBJ1-4; D is ambiguous. Germline loops: CDR1 LGHNT, CDR2 FRNRAP. This CDR3 region has 15 residues. The germline V and J ends were trimmed by 6 bases and 8 bases, with 19 bases remaining between them. CDR3 amino acids: CASGRGGLGLEKLFF. DNA of the CDR3: TGTGCTAGTGGCCGCGGAGGGCTAGGTTTGGAAAAACTGTTTTTT.

J is TRBJ1-1 and V is TRBV18, with a tentative D call TRBD1 (5 bases). Trimming took off 2 bases at V and 4 bases at J, with 14 bases between the two ends. The V gene's germline CDR1 is KGHSH and CDR2 LQKENI. CDR3 length equals 15 residues. The CDR3 sequence is CASSPGTLGGTEAFF. The CDR3 DNA reads TGTGCCAGCTCACCAGGGACTTTAGGAGGCACTGAAGCTTTCTTT. Full variable domain (remainder filled in from reference TRBV18 and TRBJ1-1): NAGVMQNPRHLVRRRGQEARLRCSPMKGHSHVYWYRQLPEEGLKFMVYLQKENIIDESGMPKERFSAEFPKEGPSILRIQQVVRGDSAAYFCASSPGTLGGTEAFFGQGTRLTVV.

The genes are TRBV6-5 and TRBJ1-6, with TRBD1 identical over 7 bases. The CDR3 sequence is 11 residues long. Looked up from germline, CDR1 is MNHEY and CDR2 is SVGAGI. V lost 5 bases, J lost 14 bases, and 3 bases stayed unmatched. CDR3 amino acids: CASSKGQALHF. Written as DNA, the CDR3 is TGTGCCAGCAGTAAAGGACAGGCCCTCCACTTT.

This clone showed up just once. This sequence joins TRBV7-6 and TRBJ1-3; a possible D gene is TRBD1 (6 bases). This CDR3 comprises 18 residues. V was trimmed by 4 bases and J by 2 bases, leaving 21 bases between them. Looked up from germline, CDR1 is SGHVS and CDR2 is FNYEAQ. This chain's CDR3 is CASSSLVALQGPGNTIYF. DNA for the CDR3: TGTGCCAGCAGCTCGTTAGTAGCACTACAGGGCCCTGGAAACACCATATATTTT.

This clone showed up just once. The chain combines TRBV6-1 with TRBJ1-1, with TRBD1 matching over 8 bases. CDR1 MNHNS and CDR2 SASEGT come from the germline V gene. This CDR3 contains 15 residues. V lost 4 bases and J lost 1; bases outside the gene matches: 5. CDR3 DNA sequence: TGTGCCAGCAGTGGGGGGGACAGGAGGAACACTGAAGCTTTCTTT. Its translation: CASSGGDRRNTEAFF.

The chain recombines TRBV7-2 with TRBJ2-1; 7 nucleotides line up with TRBD2. The CDR3 has 18 amino acids. Unmatched junction bases numbered 13, after V lost 5 bases and J lost 0 bases. Per germline, CDR1 SGHTA and CDR2 FQGNSA. For the CDR3, the DNA is TGTGCCAGCAGCACGCCGACAAGCGGGGCGAGCTCCTACAATGAGCAGTTCTTC. As protein: CASSTPTSGASSYNEQFF.

This clone was counted a single time. The CDR3 loop reads CASSPAASGKTEAFF. CDR3 nucleotide sequence: TGTGCCAGTAGTCCCGCGGCCTCCGGGAAGACTGAAGCTTTCTTT. This sequence joins TRBV19 and TRBJ1-1; no clear D gene. CDR3 length: 15 amino acids. The germline V gene has CDR1 LNHDA and CDR2 SQIVND (reference sequence). Deletions cut 5 bases from V and 5 bases from J, with 18 bases between.

The chain is built from TRBV30 and TRBJ2-6; 7 bases map to TRBD1. Trimming removed 5 bases from V and 4 bases from J; junction bases left unmatched: 5. Germline CDR1 is GTSNPN and CDR2 is SVGIG (reference sequence). The CDR3 length is 14 residues. The CDR3 reads CAWGTGVGANVLTF. As DNA, the CDR3 is TGTGCCTGGGGTACAGGGGTAGGGGCCAACGTCCTGACTTTC.